This paragraph reports one T cell receptor (beta chain). What it binds is not known. Profiling relied on immunoSEQ multiplex PCR, and the TCRdb table lists in-frame clones only, not all of them. The profile covers 27,000 or so clones, with about 94% appearing a single time and about 1.3% taken by the ten largest. This specimen comes from a study of T cell clonotyping in hematopoietic cell transplantation. Study-wide results and limits: Broader posttransplant TCR repertoire diversity was predicted by graft donor and pretransplant recipient Inverse Simpson Index values. Few recipient clonotypes overlapped donors; over 95% were de novo at given depth.

V lost 2 bases and J 10 bases, leaving 9 bases between the germline ends. Germline V gene data show CDR1 as SGHDN and CDR2 as FVKESK. The CDR3 consists of 13 residues. The sequencing input was peripheral blood mononuclear cells. This chain links TRBV14 with TRBJ1-6; D is undetermined. The TCR originated in a man between 50 and 59 years old in good health. Some clones in this sample may be carry-over from other donors' samples. The CDR3 protein is CASSQSSQSPLHF. CDR3 DNA: TGTGCCAGCAGCCAAAGTTCACAGTCACCCCTCCACTTT.